Shown below are 22 T cell receptor beta chains from a single sample sequenced in a study of blood T cells in healthy people across ages. A J-beta primer mix and a sample-barcoded 5' primer were used in a second PCR of roughly 6 to 11 cycles. From the 5' RACE reads, TCRdb called clonotypes with MiXCR, one entry per CDR3 protein. The table includes around 2 million distinct CDR3 sequences, 30% to 40% detected once. Sequenced input: blood. These receptor sequences come from a human donor in good health.

This clonotype was picked up many times. The chain joins TRBV20-1 to TRBJ2-6; D perhaps matches TRBD1 (6 bases). The V gene lost 3 bases and the J gene lost 0 bases, with 12 bases spanning the gap. Germline V gives CDR1 DFQATT, CDR2 SNEGSKA (reference sequence). The CDR3 contains 16 residues. DNA of the CDR3: TGCAGTGCTAGGGACAGTAAGAGCTCTGGGGCCAACGTCCTGACTTTC. Protein product: CSARDSKSSGANVLTF.

V gene TRBV13 combines with J gene TRBJ2-1; D possibly uses TRBD1 or TRBD2 (6 bases each). The end of the DNA fits TRBJ2-7 better, so the J call may be wrong. The CDR3 covers 15 residues. CDR1 PRHDT and CDR2 FYEKMQ come from the germline V gene (reference sequence). The DNA of the CDR3 is TGTGCCAGCAGCTTGGGGGGCCCAACCTACAATGAGCAGTACTTC. Translated: CASSLGGPTYNEQYF.

This clonotype has just one count. The J gene is TRBJ1-3, the V gene TRBV9; D remains unclear. Germline V gives CDR1 SGDLS, CDR2 YYNGEE. CDR3 length equals 15 residues. Trimming took off 5 bases at V and 0 bases at J, with 12 bases between the two ends. The CDR3 here is CASSIGRSSGNTIYF. The CDR3 nucleotides are TGTGCCAGCAGTATAGGACGGAGCTCTGGAAACACCATATATTTT.

This clonotype came up a few times. The chain is built from TRBV20-1 and TRBJ2-7; no reliable D call. The V end lost 1 base, the J end lost 0 bases, and 19 bases lay between the germline ends. Germline V CDR1 and CDR2: DFQATT, SNEGSKA (reference sequence). CDR3 length equals 17 residues. As DNA, the CDR3 is TGCAGTGCTAGAGTAGGAGCGATGGGGTTAAGCTCCTACGAGCAGTACTTC. This gives the protein CSARVGAMGLSSYEQYF.

The chain is built from TRBV20-1 and TRBJ2-1; 10 bases map to TRBD2. Germline lookup yields CDR1 DFQATT and CDR2 SNEGSKA (reference sequence). This CDR3 has 16 amino acids. CDR3 DNA: TGCAGGGCCGTTGTGCTAGCGGGGGCCGCCTACAATGAGCAGTTCTTC. Translating gives CRAVVLAGAAYNEQFF.

This clonotype was detected only a few times. The rearrangement uses TRBV18 and TRBJ2-5; 7 bases are a match to TRBD2. The CDR3 is 14 residues long. CDR1 KGHSH and CDR2 LQKENI come from the germline V gene. Trimming at V came to 0 bases and at J to 4 bases, leaving 2 bases not matched to a gene. CDR3 sequence reads: CASSPPTSRETQYF. The DNA of the CDR3 is TGTGCCAGCTCACCACCGACTAGCCGAGAGACCCAGTACTTC.

There are a few counts of this clonotype. The chain joins TRBV11-1 to TRBJ2-1, with unresolved D. The germline V gene has CDR1 SGHAT and CDR2 FQDESV (reference sequence). Trimming cost V 5 bases and J 2 bases, with 13 bases left between them. This CDR3 has 15 amino acids. The CDR3 loop reads CASSTGRIAYNEQFF. CDR3 DNA: TGTGCCAGCAGCACGGGCCGCATTGCCTACAATGAGCAGTTCTTC. Variable domain in full (rest from reference TRBV11-1 and TRBJ2-1): EAEVAQSPRYKITEKSQAVAFWCDPISGHATLYWYRQILGQGPELLVQFQDESVVDDSQLPKDRFSAERLKGVDSTLKIQPAELGDSAMYLCASSTGRIAYNEQFFGPGTRLTVL.

This clonotype appeared a few times. The chain combines TRBV6-2 or TRBV6-3 with TRBJ1-5; no firm D call. This CDR3 has 14 residues. Trimming pared 6 bases from V and 0 bases from J, leaving 9 bases between. Germline CDR1 is MNHEY and CDR2 is SVGEGT. The CDR3: CASRPGFSNQPQHF. In DNA, the CDR3 is TGTGCCAGCAGACCGGGATTTAGCAATCAGCCCCAGCATTTT.

In regard to this clonotype: The junction shows a germline mismatch at one end, possibly a read error. The V and J genes are TRBV12-3 or TRBV12-4 and TRBJ2-3; perhaps TRBD1 as D (7 bases). The CDR3 is made up of 14 amino acids. CDR3 loop: CASSFQGGTGTQYF. Here the CDR3 DNA reads TGTGCCAGCAGTTTCCAGGGGGGCACAGGTACGCAGTATTTT.

This clonotype was detected only a few times. This chain links TRBV20-1 with TRBJ2-7; tentatively, D is TRBD2 (5 bases). CDR1 and CDR2 from the germline V gene are DFQATT and SNEGSKA (reference sequence). Trimming took 0 bases from V and 6 from J, leaving 12 bases between them. The CDR3 is 13 residues long. CDR3 sequence: CSAREASFGEQYF. In DNA, the CDR3 is TGCAGTGCTAGAGAGGCTAGCTTTGGCGAGCAGTACTTC.

This clonotype turned up a few times. The chain couples TRBV20-1 to TRBJ2-7, with TRBD2 matching 8 bases. The end of the DNA fits TRBJ2-5 better, so the J call may be wrong. Germline V lookup: CDR1 DFQATT, CDR2 SNEGSKA (reference sequence). This CDR3 is built from 14 residues. CDR3 residues: CSARDPSGGETQYF. CDR3 nucleotide sequence: TGCAGTGCTAGAGATCCCAGCGGGGGTGAGACCCAGTACTTC.

The chain uses TRBV27 and TRBJ2-4, with 7 bases lining up with TRBD1. The end of the DNA is better explained by TRBJ2-7, so the J call may be wrong. This CDR3 spans 13 amino acids. CDR1 and CDR2 (germline): MNHEY, SMNVEV (reference sequence). The CDR3 sequence is CASSWLQGYEQYF. CDR3 in DNA: TGTGCCAGCAGTTGGTTACAGGGGTACGAGCAGTACTTC.

This clonotype was observed a handful of times. The chain couples TRBV20-1 to TRBJ2-3; D is uncertain. Germline lookup yields CDR1 DFQATT and CDR2 SNEGSKA (reference sequence). This CDR3 is built from 12 residues. V gave up 1 base and J gave up 4 bases, with 6 bases separating them. CDR3 residues: CSARGYSDTQYF. Written as DNA, the CDR3 is TGCAGTGCTAGAGGGTACTCAGATACGCAGTATTTT.

The V call is TRBV4-3, the J call TRBJ2-2; TRBD1 agrees at 7 bases. With 3 bases clipped from V and 5 bases from J, the junction kept 3 bases outside the gene matches. Germline loops: CDR1 LGHNA, CDR2 YSLEER. This CDR3 comprises 14 residues. DNA for the CDR3: TGCGCCAGCAGCCACACAGGGGTAACCGGGGAGCTGTTTTTT. Translation gives CASSHTGVTGELFF.

Remarks on this clonotype: A read error may produce the germline difference seen at one junction end. The CDR3 here is CAGSLSYGTYEQYF. The CDR3 DNA reads as TGTGCCGGCAGCTTATCTTACGGAACCTACGAGCAGTACTTC. The V call is TRBV7-2, the J call TRBJ2-7; D not certain. CDR1 is SGHTA, CDR2 FQGNSA, per germline. The CDR3 runs 14 residues.

The V and J genes are TRBV29-1 and TRBJ2-3; D may match TRBD1 or TRBD2 (6 bases each). Trimming took off 5 bases at V and 8 bases at J, with 11 bases between the two ends. The CDR3 length is 11 residues. Germline V lookup: CDR1 SQVTM, CDR2 ANQGSEA. The CDR3 reads CSVLQGGTQYF. The CDR3 DNA sequence: TGCAGCGTTTTACAGGGAGGTACGCAGTATTTT.

V usage is TRBV4-1 and J usage is TRBJ1-5; D is possibly TRBD1 (5 bases). The CDR3 is 18 amino acids. V shed 3 bases and J shed 4 bases, with 22 bases lying between them. Germline V gives CDR1 MGHRA, CDR2 YSYEKL. The CDR3 DNA is TGCGCCAGCAGCCATGCGACACAGGTAGAGTGGAGGAATCAGCCCCAGCATTTT. Translated: CASSHATQVEWRNQPQHF.

This clonotype was recorded a few times. The chain employs TRBV12-3 or TRBV12-4 and TRBJ2-7; TRBD1 matches 9 bases. This CDR3 region has 15 residues. J gave up 5 bases and V 5 bases, and 10 bases lay outside the gene matches. The CDR3 region is CASSHRDRDYHEQYF. In DNA form, the CDR3 reads TGTGCCAGCAGTCACCGGGACAGGGACTACCACGAGCAGTACTTC.

The J gene is TRBJ1-1, the V gene TRBV6-6; 8 nucleotides agree with TRBD1. CDR3 length: 16 amino acids. V was pared by 6 bases and J by 0 bases, with 9 bases of the junction left unmatched. Germline V CDR1 and CDR2: MNHNY, SVGAGI (reference sequence). The CDR3 loop reads CASRKDRVAMNTEAFF. CDR3 DNA sequence: TGTGCCAGCAGGAAGGACAGGGTGGCAATGAACACTGAAGCTTTCTTT.

A note on this clonotype: A junction end diverges from the germline sequence, so it may reflect a read error. The V call is TRBV28, the J call TRBJ1-3, with TRBD1 as a possible D gene (6 bases). CDR1 is MDHEN, CDR2 SYDVKM, per germline. This CDR3 contains 16 residues. In DNA, the CDR3 is TGTGCCAGCAGTTTGGAGACAGGTTTCTCTGGAAACACCACATATTTT. Translating gives CASSLETGFSGNTTYF.

Remarks on this clonotype: No conserved phenylalanine or tryptophan is present at the end of the CDR3, so a read error is the likely explanation. CDR3 sequence reads: CASSQWSGQNIYEQYC. In DNA, the CDR3 is TGCGCCAGCAGCCAGTGGTCGGGCCAGAACATCTACGAGCAGTACTGC. The chain has TRBV4-1 and TRBJ2-7, with D unresolved. Germline V lookup: CDR1 MGHRA, CDR2 YSYEKL. The CDR3 runs 16 residues. V gave up 3 bases and J gave up 3 bases, with 18 bases separating them.

This clonotype has a handful of counts. This chain uses TRBV4-3 with TRBJ1-6, with a weak D call TRBD1 (5 bases). With 2 bases removed from V and 8 bases from J, the gap between germline ends came to 13 bases. The CDR3 runs 15 residues. Germline CDR1 is LGHNA and CDR2 is YSLEER. CDR3 sequence (DNA): TGCGCCAGCAGCCAAAGCGGAGCCAGGGATTCACCCCTCCACTTT. This sequence encodes CASSQSGARDSPLHF.